This T cell receptor (beta chain) appears in the sequencing data of a study of T cell responses to AZD1222 COVID-19 vaccine. Generated by immunoSEQ multiplex PCR, the TCRdb table keeps only in-frame clones and is missing some. The sample has over 100,000 clones, approximately 90% seen once. Findings of the study overall: Donor demographics were predominantly white British with a female majority; clonal diversity may be underestimated. The repertoires were collected only after the peak T cell response. The study reported that nearly half of spike-specific TCRs target unmutated variant regions. Two AZD1222 doses significantly raised spike-specific TCR breadth and depth over controls.

As regards this clone: Its specificity is unknown.

The V end lost 2 bases, the J end lost 0 bases, and 8 bases lay between the germline ends. Germline assignment: CDR1 MNHEY and CDR2 SVGAGI. There are 16 residues in the CDR3. Sequencing was performed on peripheral blood, taken 28 days after the second AZD1222 dose. The TCR originated in an adult who received the AZD1222 COVID-19 vaccine. The chain carries TRBV6-5 and TRBJ2-6; no clear D. This CDR3 is CASSYRESSGANVLTF. CDR3 nucleotide sequence: TGTGCCAGCAGTTACCGAGAGAGCTCTGGGGCCAACGTCCTGACTTTC.